One and the same sample provided the 27 T cell receptor beta chains below, sequenced in a study of siplizumab effects on memory and regulatory T cells. Antigens of these TCRs are unknown. Coculturing of the mixed lymphocyte reaction cells was performed at 37°C for 6 days. Profiled with immunoSEQ multiplex PCR; TCRdb holds only in-frame clones, not every one. The repertoire consists of 3,500 or so clones, with approximately 51% occurring once and the leading ten covering approximately 4.8%. The sequencing sample was made of CFSE-low (dividing) CD4+ T cells sorted from an allogeneic mixed lymphocyte reaction. Source of these receptors: a human donor in good health; the cells came from an allogeneic mixed lymphocyte reaction.

This clone was counted only a few times. The chain joins TRBV2 to TRBJ1-2; possibly TRBD1 for D (5 bases). The CDR3 spans 15 residues. Germline values: CDR1 SNHLY, CDR2 FYNNEI. Trimming pared 0 bases from V and 4 bases from J, leaving 12 bases between. In nucleotides, the CDR3 is TGTGCCAGCAGTGAAGCGCGGGACGGACTCTATGGCTACACCTTC. Translation gives CASSEARDGLYGYTF.

This rearrangement joins TRBV29-1 to TRBJ2-3, with 9 positions matching TRBD2. With 3 bases clipped from V and 5 bases from J, the junction kept 6 bases outside the gene matches. CDR3 length equals 14 residues. CDR1 and CDR2 from the germline V gene are SQVTM and ANQGSEA. This chain's CDR3 is CSVDARGGVDTQYF. CDR3 DNA: TGCAGCGTTGATGCGCGGGGGGGAGTAGATACGCAGTATTTT.

This chain's CDR3 is CASSVDGRNSYEQYF. CDR3 coding DNA: TGTGCCAGCAGCGTAGATGGACGGAACTCCTACGAGCAGTACTTC. J is TRBJ2-7 and V is TRBV9; D is unclear. The CDR3 runs 15 residues. With 0 bases removed from V and 0 bases from J, the gap between germline ends came to 10 bases. Germline V gives CDR1 SGDLS, CDR2 YYNGEE.

This clone appeared once. The chain combines TRBV19 with TRBJ1-5; 11 positions agree with TRBD1. Germline CDR1 and CDR2: LNHDA and SQIVND (reference sequence). This CDR3 contains 14 residues. V dropped 8 bases and J dropped 7; count of bases not matched to a gene: 7. The CDR3 bases are TGTGCCAGTTCAAAGGACAGGGGGCTACAGCCCCAGCATTTT. It yields the protein CASSKDRGLQPQHF.

The chain links TRBV7-2 to TRBJ2-2; a weak D match, TRBD1 (5 bases). CDR3 length equals 16 residues. V gave up 2 bases and J gave up 7 bases, with 17 bases separating them. Germline V lookup: CDR1 SGHTA, CDR2 FQGNSA. The CDR3 reads CASSLNSRVLGGELFF. CDR3 DNA sequence: TGTGCCAGCAGCTTAAACTCCAGGGTTTTGGGCGGGGAGCTGTTTTTT.

The table lists this clone with a few counts. The gene calls are TRBV18 and TRBJ2-5; D remains ambiguous. This CDR3 comprises 14 residues. Trimming shortened V by 2 bases and J by 1 base, and 8 bases separated the two germline ends. Germline-derived CDR1 and CDR2 are KGHSH and LQKENI. CDR3 residues: CASSPGSLQETQYF. In DNA form, the CDR3 reads TGTGCCAGCTCACCAGGCAGCCTCCAAGAGACCCAGTACTTC.

By share, this clone ranks as large. This rearrangement joins TRBV7-9 to TRBJ1-4; 8 bases agree with TRBD1. V was clipped by 4 bases and J by 7 bases; unmatched bases: 5. The CDR3 extends over 14 amino acids. Looked up from germline, CDR1 is SEHNR and CDR2 is FQNEAQ (reference sequence). The CDR3 region is CASSSGGSAEKLFF. The DNA of the CDR3 is TGTGCCAGCAGCTCAGGGGGCTCGGCTGAAAAACTGTTTTTT.

This clone has just a few counts. This rearrangement joins TRBV9 to TRBJ1-1, with D unresolved. The ends were cut back, 4 bases at V and 3 bases at J, with 10 bases in the middle. The length of the CDR3 is 13 residues. The germline CDR1 and CDR2 sequences are SGDLS and YYNGEE. The DNA for the CDR3 is TGTGCCAGCAGCCACGGCGGGTACACTGAAGCTTTCTTT. Translation: CASSHGGYTEAFF.

The chain carries TRBV2 and TRBJ1-1; D is uncertain. CDR1 and CDR2 (germline): SNHLY, FYNNEI. The CDR3 is made up of 13 amino acids. Trimming took 7 bases from V and 1 from J, leaving 10 bases between them. The CDR3 region is CASTEHANTEAFF. For the CDR3, the DNA is TGTGCCAGCACGGAACACGCGAACACTGAAGCTTTCTTT.

The V call is TRBV5-1, the J call TRBJ2-5; 13 positions match TRBD2. With V trimmed by 0 bases and J by 5 bases, 4 bases remained unmatched. This CDR3 region has 16 residues. The germline CDR1 and CDR2 sequences are SGHRS and YFSETQ. As DNA, the CDR3 is TGCGCCAGCAGCTTGGAGACTAGCGGGGGGATGGAGACCCAGTACTTC. Translating it yields CASSLETSGGMETQYF.

A few counts support this clone. A read error may produce the germline difference seen at one junction end. This chain joins TRBV4-1 and TRBJ1-4; a possible D gene is TRBD1 (6 bases). The CDR3 is made up of 13 amino acids. Germline assignment: CDR1 MGHRA and CDR2 YSYEKL. CDR3 nucleotide sequence: TGCGCCAGCAGCCAAGACGCAGGGGATAATCCCCTTTTT. As protein: CASSQDAGDNPLF.

The V call is TRBV11-3, the J call TRBJ2-3; D may be TRBD2 (6 bases). Germline V gene sequence: CDR1 SGHNT, CDR2 YENEEA. The CDR3 spans 15 residues. V dropped 0 bases and J dropped 4 bases, with 11 bases sitting between them. CDR3 sequence reads: CASSLDGGVADTQYF. CDR3 nucleotide sequence: TGTGCCAGCAGCTTAGATGGCGGGGTAGCAGATACGCAGTATTTT. Supplemented by reference TRBV11-3 and TRBJ2-3, the full variable domain reads EAGVVQSPRYKIIEKKQPVAFWCNPISGHNTLYWYLQNLGQGPELLIRYENEEAVDDSQLPKDRFSAERLKGVDSTLKIQPAELGDSAVYLCASSLDGGVADTQYFGPGTRLTVL.

The J gene is TRBJ2-3, the V gene TRBV2; 9 nucleotides align to TRBD2. Germline assignment: CDR1 SNHLY and CDR2 FYNNEI. The CDR3 covers 14 residues. The junction had 9 bases not matched to a gene; V was cut back by 5 bases and J by 9 bases. The CDR3 DNA sequence: TGTGCCAGCAGTCGGCAGCGGGGGGCTTTAACGCAGTATTTT. This codes for CASSRQRGALTQYF.

The genes are TRBV7-3 and TRBJ1-1, with 7 bases lining up with TRBD1. Per the germline V gene, CDR1 is SGHTA and CDR2 is FQGTGA. V shed 3 bases, J shed 5 bases, and the junction held 6 bases outside the gene matches. The CDR3 extends over 14 amino acids. The CDR3 DNA sequence: TGTGCCAGCAGCTTGGAAGGGGGCTGGACTGAAGCTTTCTTT. Its translation: CASSLEGGWTEAFF.

This clone is a singleton in its sample. This chain uses TRBV23-1 with TRBJ1-5; TRBD1 is a possible D gene (5 bases). TRBV23-1 is placed among ORFs of uncertain function. This CDR3 is built from 16 residues. V gave up 6 bases and J gave up 3 bases, with 18 bases separating them. CDR3 amino acids: CASSPPPTGVNQPQHF. The CDR3 DNA reads as TGCGCCAGCAGCCCTCCCCCGACGGGGGTCAATCAGCCCCAGCATTTT.

The chain links TRBV28 to TRBJ1-2; 10 bases map to TRBD1. Unmatched junction bases numbered 8, after V lost 8 bases and J lost 8 bases. Germline values: CDR1 MDHEN, CDR2 SYDVKM. The CDR3 runs to 13 residues. DNA for the CDR3: TGTGCCAGCCGGGGACAGGGGTGGGTCGGCTACACCTTC. It yields the protein CASRGQGWVGYTF.

This chain uses TRBV5-1 with TRBJ2-5, with 8 bases aligning to TRBD1. Germline-derived CDR1 and CDR2 are SGHRS and YFSETQ. Trimming removed 4 bases from V and 1 base from J; junction bases left unmatched: 12. The CDR3 is made up of 17 amino acids. Written as DNA, the CDR3 is TGCGCCAGCAGCCTATGGACAGGGACCACTATCCAAGAGACCCAGTACTTC. Its translation: CASSLWTGTTIQETQYF.

A few counts support this clone. This chain connects TRBV30 to TRBJ2-3; maybe TRBD1 (5 bases). The CDR3 is made up of 13 amino acids. V shed 0 bases and J shed 4 bases, with 8 bases lying between them. Germline CDR1 GTSNPN, CDR2 SVGIG (reference sequence). The CDR3 DNA reads as TGTGCCTGGAGTGTAAGGGGCCCAGATACGCAGTATTTT. Its protein is CAWSVRGPDTQYF.

The chain is built from TRBV18 and TRBJ2-7, with 8 bases that match TRBD1. The CDR3 totals 15 residues. The V gene end was trimmed by 3 bases and the J gene end by 4 bases; junction bases not matched to a gene: 8. CDR1 KGHSH and CDR2 LQKENI come from the germline V gene. CDR3 sequence reads: CASSPDRTGWYEQYF. CDR3 nucleotides: TGTGCCAGCTCACCGGATAGGACAGGGTGGTACGAGCAGTACTTC.

The chain combines TRBV7-2 with TRBJ1-1; D is undetermined. The V gene lost 3 bases and the J gene lost 7 bases, with 15 bases spanning the gap. The germline V gene has CDR1 SGHTA and CDR2 FQGNSA. The CDR3 runs 14 residues. This CDR3 reads CASSFPGSGGEAFF. CDR3 sequence (DNA): TGTGCCAGCAGCTTCCCGGGGTCGGGCGGTGAAGCTTTCTTT.

This chain links TRBV11-1 with TRBJ2-1; a weak D match, TRBD2 (5 bases). Germline loops: CDR1 SGHAT, CDR2 FQDESV (reference sequence). Between the trimmed V and J ends, which lost 5 bases and 6 bases, there was a span of 20 bases. The CDR3 spans 16 residues. In nucleotides, the CDR3 is TGTGCCAGCAGCCACCGTCGGGATCTACCTGCCAATGAGCAGTTCTTC. Protein: CASSHRRDLPANEQFF.

The chain couples TRBV5-1 to TRBJ2-7, with D tentatively TRBD1 or TRBD2 (5 bases each). Looked up from germline, CDR1 is SGHRS and CDR2 is YFSETQ. The V end lost 2 bases, the J end lost 6 bases, and 15 bases lay between the germline ends. This CDR3 is 14 amino acids long. The CDR3 sequence: CASSLAGIGAEQYF. DNA for the CDR3: TGCGCCAGCAGCTTAGCCGGGATAGGGGCCGAGCAGTACTTC.

Only a few counts were recorded for this clone. The rearrangement joins TRBV6-5 to TRBJ1-2; D is uncertain. The V and J ends lost 5 bases and 8 bases respectively, with 12 bases between them. Germline-derived CDR1 and CDR2 are MNHEY and SVGAGI. The CDR3 covers 12 residues. DNA for the CDR3: TGTGCCAGCAGTATGGGGATTTTCGGCTACACCTTC. Translated, it gives CASSMGIFGYTF.

The chain combines TRBV18 with TRBJ1-1; the D gene is possibly TRBD1 (6 bases). This CDR3 is 14 amino acids long. Germline lookup yields CDR1 KGHSH and CDR2 LQKENI. V was cut by 1 base and J by 11 bases, with 17 bases left in between. The CDR3 loop is CASSPQGDLVGAFF. The CDR3 nucleotides read TGTGCCAGCTCACCACAGGGGGATCTTGTGGGCGCTTTCTTT. Variable domain in full (rest from reference TRBV18 and TRBJ1-1): NAGVMQNPRHLVRRRGQEARLRCSPMKGHSHVYWYRQLPEEGLKFMVYLQKENIIDESGMPKERFSAEFPKEGPSILRIQQVVRGDSAAYFCASSPQGDLVGAFFGQGTRLTVV.

This clone has just a few counts. The chain carries TRBV6-1 and TRBJ2-7; possible D gene TRBD2, 5 bases. Germline V gene sequence: CDR1 MNHNS, CDR2 SASEGT. The CDR3 is 15 amino acids. Trimming removed 4 bases at V and 3 bases at J, with 16 bases between. The CDR3, as DNA: TGTGCCAGCAGTGCGGGGAATCCCCTCTTCTACGAGCAGTACTTC. It yields the protein CASSAGNPLFYEQYF.

The genes are TRBV7-2 and TRBJ2-3; 10 positions agree with TRBD2. The CDR3 runs 16 residues. Germline CDR1 reads SGHTA; CDR2 reads FQGNSA. V shed 7 bases, J shed 3 bases, and the junction held 10 bases outside the gene matches. CDR3 residues: CASNRRAGGATDTQYF. The CDR3 coding sequence is TGTGCCAGCAACCGACGAGCGGGGGGGGCGACAGATACGCAGTATTTT. Complete variable domain (other parts from reference TRBV7-2 and TRBJ2-3): GAGVSQSPSNKVTEKGKDVELRCDPISGHTALYWYRQSLGQGLEFLIYFQGNSAPDKSGLPSDRFSAERTGGSVSTLTIQRTQQEDSAVYLCASNRRAGGATDTQYFGPGTRLTVL.

The chain links TRBV19 to TRBJ2-7, with 8 bases fitting TRBD1. The V and J ends lost 2 bases and 2 bases, in that order; junction bases with no gene match: 5. This CDR3 contains 15 residues. Germline lookup yields CDR1 LNHDA and CDR2 SQIVND (reference sequence). In DNA, the CDR3 is TGTGCCAGTAGTATAAGTGGACAGGGCCCCTACGAGCAGTACTTC. Encoded protein: CASSISGQGPYEQYF.